The 14 T cell receptor beta chains below all came from one sample that was sequenced in a study of T cell responses to AZD1222 COVID-19 vaccine. The data were produced by immunoSEQ multiplex PCR, yet TCRdb's version contains in-frame clones alone and is incomplete. The table shows approximately 130,000 clones, with approximately 94% occurring only once. The source was peripheral blood, collected on day 0 of AZD1222 vaccination. The receptors shown here come from an adult in good health.

The chain carries TRBV11-3 and TRBJ2-1; no clear D gene. The germline V and J ends were trimmed by 0 bases and 6 bases, with 6 bases remaining between them. The CDR3 is 13 residues long. CDR1 is SGHNT and CDR2 is YENEEA in the germline V gene. CDR3 in amino acids: CASSLDGGNEQFF. In nucleotides, the CDR3 is TGTGCCAGCAGCTTAGATGGCGGCAATGAGCAGTTCTTC.

This chain uses TRBV27 with TRBJ1-6; D perhaps matches TRBD1 (5 bases). Germline V gene lookup returns CDR1 MNHEY and CDR2 SMNVEV (reference sequence). V gave up 6 bases and J gave up 0 bases, with 12 bases separating them. The CDR3 extends over 16 amino acids. CDR3: CASRTRGSSYNSPLHF. CDR3 sequence (DNA): TGTGCCAGCAGAACACGGGGGAGCTCCTATAATTCACCCCTCCACTTT.

The chain carries TRBV11-2 and TRBJ1-1, with D uncertain. Germline V gene lookup returns CDR1 SGHAT and CDR2 FQNNGV. Between the trimmed V and J ends, which lost 3 bases and 1 base, there was a span of 9 bases. The CDR3 sequence is 14 residues long. DNA for the CDR3: TGTGCCAGCAGCTTTGGCGTCAAGAACACTGAAGCTTTCTTT. Protein sequence: CASSFGVKNTEAFF.

The V gene is TRBV20-1, the J gene TRBJ1-2; a weak D match, TRBD1 (6 bases). The CDR3 sequence is 14 residues long. Germline CDR1 and CDR2: DFQATT and SNEGSKA (reference sequence). Trimming took off 3 bases at V and 4 bases at J, with 15 bases between the two ends. CDR3 coding DNA: TGCAGTGCTAGTGCGGACAGCAGTCTCTATGGCTACACCTTC. Translated, it gives CSASADSSLYGYTF.

The chain employs TRBV3-1 (or the pseudogene TRBV3-2) and TRBJ1-2, with D uncertain. CDR3 length: 12 residues. The germline V gene encodes CDR1 LGHDT and CDR2 YNNKEL (reference sequence). Trimming shortened V by 4 bases and J by 8 bases, and 11 bases separated the two germline ends. The CDR3, as DNA: TGTGCCAGCAGCCTGGACTTGGGCGGCTACACCTTC. As protein: CASSLDLGGYTF.

This clone appeared a few times. The chain recombines TRBV6-6 with TRBJ2-1, with 9 bases that match TRBD2. The CDR3 contains 16 residues. Germline V lookup: CDR1 MNHNY, CDR2 SVGAGI (reference sequence). Germline trimming cut 0 bases from V and 4 bases from J; bases unmatched to any gene: 4. The CDR3 sequence is CASSYSPLAGYNEQFF. CDR3 bases: TGTGCCAGCAGTTACTCACCGCTAGCGGGATACAATGAGCAGTTCTTC.

The V call is TRBV28, the J call TRBJ2-7; D perhaps matches TRBD1 (5 bases). Looked up from germline, CDR1 is MDHEN and CDR2 is SYDVKM. V was cut by 4 bases and J by 7 bases, with 14 bases left in between. The CDR3 length is 13 residues. CDR3 amino acids: CASSSGPLLEQYF. The CDR3 nucleotides are TGTGCCAGCAGTTCAGGGCCCCTCCTGGAGCAGTACTTC.

The chain uses TRBV6-1 and TRBJ1-6, with D hard to call. This CDR3 contains 13 residues. Germline CDR1 reads MNHNS; CDR2 reads SASEGT. The V and J ends lost 2 bases and 7 bases respectively, with 6 bases between them. CDR3 residues: CASSEQENSPLHF. In nucleotides, the CDR3 is TGTGCCAGCAGTGAACAGGAGAATTCACCCCTCCACTTT.

The chain uses TRBV28 and TRBJ1-2, with 11 bases identical to TRBD1. Germline V CDR1 and CDR2: MDHEN, SYDVKM. CDR3 size: 15 residues. V was clipped by 8 bases and J by 3 bases; unmatched bases: 8. The CDR3 DNA is TGTGCCAGCGGGACAGGGGGAATTGCGGACTATGGCTACACCTTC. Translation gives CASGTGGIADYGYTF.

The rearrangement links TRBV7-9 to TRBJ2-5; 7 nucleotides match TRBD1. J lost 4 bases, V lost 1 base, and 3 bases had no gene match. This CDR3 comprises 14 residues. Germline assignment: CDR1 SEHNR and CDR2 FQNEAQ (reference sequence). The CDR3 sequence: CASSLVAGGETQYF. DNA of the CDR3: TGTGCCAGCAGCTTAGTGGCAGGGGGAGAGACCCAGTACTTC.

The V gene is TRBV4-2, the J gene TRBJ2-3; TRBD2 matches 9 bases. This CDR3 comprises 15 residues. Germline CDR1 is LGHNA and CDR2 is YNFKEQ. After removal of 5 bases from V and 2 bases from J, the junction contained 5 bases not matched to a gene. In DNA, the CDR3 is TGTGCCAGCAGCTCTTTAGCGGGGGACACAGATACGCAGTATTTT. Translated: CASSSLAGDTDTQYF.

V gene TRBV4-2 combines with J gene TRBJ2-6; the D is unclear. Trimming removed 0 bases at V and 0 bases at J, with 3 bases between. Germline values: CDR1 LGHNA, CDR2 YNFKEQ. This CDR3 has 15 residues. The CDR3 DNA reads TGTGCCAGCAGCCAAGATGGCTCTGGGGCCAACGTCCTGACTTTC. Residues: CASSQDGSGANVLTF.

CDR3 region: CASSFSRDSGNTIYF. The CDR3 region has the DNA TGTGCCAGCAGCTTCTCTCGCGACTCTGGAAACACCATATATTTT. V usage is TRBV7-2 and J usage is TRBJ1-3; D not certain. Deletions cut 3 bases from V and 0 bases from J, with 9 bases between. CDR3 size: 15 residues. Per germline, CDR1 SGHTA and CDR2 FQGNSA.

The chain joins TRBV2 to TRBJ1-5; 10 nucleotides match TRBD1. CDR3 length: 14 amino acids. Germline assignment: CDR1 SNHLY and CDR2 FYNNEI. J was trimmed by 5 bases and V by 4 bases; bases with no gene match: 2. The CDR3 DNA reads as TGTGCCAGCAGTGGAGGACAGGGGGATCAGCCCCAGCATTTT. As protein: CASSGGQGDQPQHF.